This record concerns one T cell receptor (beta chain) sequence. Germline V gene sequence: CDR1 SGHVS, CDR2 FQNEAQ. Between the trimmed V and J ends, which lost 0 bases and 2 bases, there was a span of 14 bases. The CDR3 consists of 16 residues. The data were taken from a study of identical twins. TCRdb re-analysed the 5' RACE reads in MiXCR, keeping a single row per CDR3 protein. The sample has some 500,000 distinct CDR3 sequences, about 20% seen once. The sample was also linked to a second study, of T cells expressing NK-cell markers. That work contributes: In sorted CD3+CD56+NKG2C+, CD3+CD56+NKG2C- and CD3+CD56-NKG2C+ T cells, TCR beta repertoires were obtained. One observes that, in several donors, these clonotypes were also the leading ones within the CD3+CD56-NKG2C+ fraction.

This clonotype was obtained from a woman aged 18-30 years in good health. The sample taken for sequencing was CD4+ T cells sorted from blood. The chain joins TRBV7-8 to TRBJ2-7; D perhaps matches TRBD1 (5 bases). The CDR3 here is CASSLAVTGDAYEQYF. The CDR3 nucleotides are TGTGCCAGCAGCTTAGCGGTCACAGGTGATGCCTACGAGCAGTACTTC.